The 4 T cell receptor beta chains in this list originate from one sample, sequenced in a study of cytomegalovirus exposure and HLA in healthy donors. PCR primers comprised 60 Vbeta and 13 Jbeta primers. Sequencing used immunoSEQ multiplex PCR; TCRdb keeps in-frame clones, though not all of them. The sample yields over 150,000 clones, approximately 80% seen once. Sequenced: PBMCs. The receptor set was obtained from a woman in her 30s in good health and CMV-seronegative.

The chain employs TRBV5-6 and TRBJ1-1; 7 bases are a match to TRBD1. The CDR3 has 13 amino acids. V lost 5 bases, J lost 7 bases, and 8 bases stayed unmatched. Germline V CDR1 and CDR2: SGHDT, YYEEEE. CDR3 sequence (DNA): TGTGCCAGCAGAACCAGGGGGTTTAGTGAAGCTTTCTTT. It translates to CASRTRGFSEAFF.

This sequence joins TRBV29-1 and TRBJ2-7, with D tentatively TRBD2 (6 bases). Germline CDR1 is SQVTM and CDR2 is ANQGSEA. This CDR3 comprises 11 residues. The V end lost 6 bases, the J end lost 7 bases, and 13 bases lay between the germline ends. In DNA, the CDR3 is TGCAGCGTCAGGGACTCTTTGGAGCAGTACTTC. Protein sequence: CSVRDSLEQYF.

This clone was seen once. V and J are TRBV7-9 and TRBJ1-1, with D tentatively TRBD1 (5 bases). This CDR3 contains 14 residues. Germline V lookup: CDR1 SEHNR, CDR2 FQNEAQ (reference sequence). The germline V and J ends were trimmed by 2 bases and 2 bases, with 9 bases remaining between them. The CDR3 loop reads CASSLRDSNTEAFF. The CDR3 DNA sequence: TGTGCCAGCAGCTTAAGGGACTCCAACACTGAAGCTTTCTTT.

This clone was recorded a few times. CDR3 region: CASSGSRDRGPGDNQPQHF. CDR3 DNA: TGTGCCAGCAGTGGCTCGCGGGACAGGGGGCCGGGAGACAATCAGCCCCAGCATTTT. The chain carries TRBV2 and TRBJ1-5; 12 bases are shared with TRBD1. CDR1 and CDR2 (germline): SNHLY, FYNNEI. The junction had 13 bases not matched to a gene; V was cut back by 4 bases and J by 3 bases. This CDR3 has 19 amino acids. The variable domain in full, completed from reference TRBV2 and TRBJ1-5, reads EPEVTQTPSHQVTQMGQEVILRCVPISNHLYFYWYRQILGQKVEFLVSFYNNEISEKSEIFDDQFSVERPDGSNFTLKIRSTKLEDSAMYFCASSGSRDRGPGDNQPQHFGDGTRLSIL.